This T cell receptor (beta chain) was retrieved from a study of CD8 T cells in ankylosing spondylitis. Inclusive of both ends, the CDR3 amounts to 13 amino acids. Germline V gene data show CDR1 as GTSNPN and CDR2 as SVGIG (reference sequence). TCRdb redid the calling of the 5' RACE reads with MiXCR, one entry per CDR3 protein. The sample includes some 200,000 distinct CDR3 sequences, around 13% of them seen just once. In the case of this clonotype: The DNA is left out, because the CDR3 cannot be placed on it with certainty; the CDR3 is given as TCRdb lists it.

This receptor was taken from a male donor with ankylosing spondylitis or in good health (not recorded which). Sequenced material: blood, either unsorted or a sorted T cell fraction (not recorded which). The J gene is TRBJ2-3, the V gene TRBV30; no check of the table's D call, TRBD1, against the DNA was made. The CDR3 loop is CAWGQGASDTQYF.